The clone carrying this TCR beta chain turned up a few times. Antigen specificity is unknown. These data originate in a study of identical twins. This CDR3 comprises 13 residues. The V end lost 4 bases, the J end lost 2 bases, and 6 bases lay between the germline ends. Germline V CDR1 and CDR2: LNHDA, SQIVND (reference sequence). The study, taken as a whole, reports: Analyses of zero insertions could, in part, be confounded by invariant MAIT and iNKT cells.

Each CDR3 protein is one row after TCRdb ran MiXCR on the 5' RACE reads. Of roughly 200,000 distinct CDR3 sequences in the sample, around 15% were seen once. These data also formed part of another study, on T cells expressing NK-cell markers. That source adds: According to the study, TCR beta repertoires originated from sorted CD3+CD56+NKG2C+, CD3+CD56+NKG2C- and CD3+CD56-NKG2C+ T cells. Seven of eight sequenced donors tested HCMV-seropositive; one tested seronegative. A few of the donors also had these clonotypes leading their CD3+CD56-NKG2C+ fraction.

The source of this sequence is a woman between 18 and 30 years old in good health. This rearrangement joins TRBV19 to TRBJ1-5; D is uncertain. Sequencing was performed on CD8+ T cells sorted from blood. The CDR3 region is CASSNSGNQPQHF. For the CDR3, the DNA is TGTGCCAGTAGTAATTCCGGCAATCAGCCCCAGCATTTT. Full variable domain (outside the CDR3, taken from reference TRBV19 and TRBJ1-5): DGGITQSPKYLFRKEGQNVTLSCEQNLNHDAMYWYRQDPGQGLRLIYYSQIVNDFQKGDIAEGYSVSREKKESFPLTVTSAQKNPTAFYLCASSNSGNQPQHFGDGTRLSIL.